Described below is a single TCR beta chain sequence and its context. These data originate in a study of cytomegalovirus exposure and HLA in healthy donors. The PCR employed 60 Vbeta primers together with 13 Jbeta primers. Method: immunoSEQ multiplex PCR; TCRdb's copy keeps in-frame clones and lacks some. The repertoire holds around 170,000 clones, with about 78% as singletons. Germline assignment: CDR1 LNHDA and CDR2 SQIVND (reference sequence). V was pared by 4 bases and J by 15 bases, with 8 bases of the junction left unmatched. The CDR3 has 12 amino acids. The material sequenced was PBMCs. This clonotype originated in a man in his sixties in good health and CMV-seronegative. The chain has TRBV19 and TRBJ1-4; 7 bases agree with TRBD1. The CDR3 DNA sequence: TGTGCCAGTAGTACTCAGACAGGGAAGGTGTTTTTT. It encodes CASSTQTGKVFF. The full variable domain, in which reference TRBV19 and TRBJ1-4 provide the parts outside the CDR3, is DGGITQSPKYLFRKEGQNVTLSCEQNLNHDAMYWYRQDPGQGLRLIYYSQIVNDFQKGDIAEGYSVSREKKESFPLTVTSAQKNPTAFYLCASSTQTGKVFFGSGTQLSVL.